Each of the 27 T cell receptor beta chains below was sequenced from the same sample in a study of blood T cells in healthy people across ages. The use of a sample-barcoded 5' primer and a J-beta primer mix characterized a second PCR of about 7 to 12 cycles. MiXCR was run by TCRdb on the 5' RACE reads, yielding one entry per CDR3 protein. The top ten hold roughly 22% of the sample, which has some 700,000 distinct CDR3 sequences, 22% seen once. Specimen: blood. The receptors derive from a man between 70 and 80 years old in good health.

This sequence joins TRBV29-1 and TRBJ2-3; the match to TRBD2 covers 7 bases. V shed 5 bases and J 6 bases; nucleotides not matched to a gene: 5. Germline-derived CDR1 and CDR2 are SQVTM and ANQGSEA. CDR3 length equals 12 residues. For the CDR3, the DNA is TGCAGCGTTTCTAGCGGATCGGATACGCAGTATTTT. It specifies CSVSSGSDTQYF.

The genes are TRBV6-1 and TRBJ1-2; 12 bases are shared with TRBD1. The CDR3 contains 16 residues. V lost 4 bases and J lost 4; bases outside the gene matches: 7. Per germline, CDR1 MNHNS and CDR2 SASEGT. DNA of the CDR3: TGTGCCAGCAGTGGAGGGACAGGGGGCGCGCCCTATGGCTACACCTTC. Encoded protein: CASSGGTGGAPYGYTF.

The genes are TRBV12-3 or TRBV12-4 and TRBJ2-5, with 9 bases fitting TRBD2. Trimming took 6 bases from V and 2 from J; bases not matched to a gene: 7. The CDR3 loop spans 15 amino acids. The CDR3, as DNA: TGTGCCAGCAGACCAGCGGGGGGCCGACAAGAGACCCAGTACTTC. Residues: CASRPAGGRQETQYF.

This clonotype was detected a few times. The gene calls are TRBV5-1 and TRBJ1-2, with 12 bases that match TRBD1. CDR3 size: 15 residues. CDR1 and CDR2 from the germline V gene are SGHRS and YFSETQ. V gave up 7 bases and J gave up 5 bases; unmatched junction bases: 9. The DNA for the CDR3 is TGCGCCAGCGGGACAGGGGGCCGCGATCAATATGGCTACACCTTC. Amino acid sequence: CASGTGGRDQYGYTF.

A few counts support this clonotype. The rearrangement uses TRBV20-1 and TRBJ1-2; the D is unclear. The germline CDR1 and CDR2 sequences are DFQATT and SNEGSKA (reference sequence). Trimming took 6 bases from V and 5 from J, leaving 19 bases between them. The CDR3 loop spans 14 amino acids. This CDR3 reads CSATPVVAAYGYTF. The CDR3 DNA reads TGCAGTGCCACACCCGTTGTGGCGGCATATGGCTACACCTTC.

The chain links TRBV2 to TRBJ2-7; either TRBD1 or TRBD2 may fit D (5 bases each). Judging by the DNA end, TRBJ2-1 fits better; the J call may be wrong. CDR1 is SNHLY and CDR2 is FYNNEI in the germline V gene. CDR3 length: 17 amino acids. Written as DNA, the CDR3 is TGTGCCAGCAGTGTACACTTCGGAAGATTCCTGGGGGATGAGCAGTTCTTC. It encodes CASSVHFGRFLGDEQFF.

This clonotype was detected ten times or more. This chain connects TRBV18 to TRBJ1-5; a weak D match, TRBD1 (5 bases). The CDR3 extends over 15 amino acids. V was shortened by 2 bases and J by 5 bases, with 13 bases between the two germline ends. CDR1 KGHSH and CDR2 LQKENI come from the germline V gene. CDR3 DNA: TGTGCCAGCTCACCAGTCAGGGCAAAAGATCAGCCCCAGCATTTT. It encodes CASSPVRAKDQPQHF.

As regards this clonotype: The CDR3 ends on some other residue instead of the conserved phenylalanine or tryptophan, so this is likely a read error. The rearrangement links TRBV29-1 to TRBJ2-3; possibly TRBD1 or TRBD2 for D (5 bases each). From germline, CDR1 is SQVTM and CDR2 ANQGSEA. Trimming shortened V by 0 bases and J by 4 bases, and 17 bases separated the two germline ends. This CDR3 region has 16 residues. The CDR3 is CSVEDTGLTVADTQYL. For the CDR3, the DNA is TGCAGCGTTGAAGATACGGGGCTAACGGTCGCAGATACGCAGTATCTT.

The chain links TRBV5-1 to TRBJ1-6; unclear D gene. CDR3 size: 15 residues. Per the germline V gene, CDR1 is SGHRS and CDR2 is YFSETQ. V was shortened by 4 bases and J by 9 bases, with 17 bases between the two germline ends. CDR3 in DNA: TGCGCCAGCAGCCCCGGTGGGTACAGTGCTTCACCCCTCCACTTT. Encoded protein: CASSPGGYSASPLHF.

V gene TRBV20-1 combines with J gene TRBJ1-3, with 12 bases that match TRBD1. This CDR3 contains 15 residues. Germline trimming cut 2 bases from V and 8 bases from J; bases unmatched to any gene: 7. Per germline, CDR1 DFQATT and CDR2 SNEGSKA (reference sequence). CDR3 in DNA: TGCAGTGCTAGATCCGGGACAGGGGGCCCGGACACCATATATTTT. It codes for CSARSGTGGPDTIYF.

The chain recombines TRBV28 with TRBJ2-7, with a weak D call TRBD2 (5 bases). V lost 6 bases and J 1 base, leaving 13 bases between the germline ends. The CDR3 covers 14 residues. Germline V gene sequence: CDR1 MDHEN, CDR2 SYDVKM. The CDR3 nucleotides are TGTGCCAGCAGAGACGGGATTTATTCCTACGAGCAGTACTTC. This gives the protein CASRDGIYSYEQYF.

This clonotype was picked up a small number of times. V is TRBV29-1 and J is TRBJ2-5; D perhaps matches TRBD1 (5 bases). The CDR3 runs to 13 residues. Per germline, CDR1 SQVTM and CDR2 ANQGSEA. V lost 1 base to trimming and J lost 0 bases, with 6 bases between them. CDR3 DNA sequence: TGCAGCGTTGAAGCAGGGTACCAAGAGACCCAGTACTTC. Protein sequence: CSVEAGYQETQYF.

This clonotype was detected a few times. The CDR3 does not end in the conserved phenylalanine or tryptophan, so this is likely a read error. The limits of the CDR3 on the DNA are not certain, so only TCRdb's listed CDR3 is given. The chain carries TRBV12-3 or TRBV12-4 and TRBJ2-1; TRBD1 was called by the table and not checked on the DNA. The CDR3 spans 8 residues, counting both ends. The CDR3 region is CASSPDAV.

This clonotype was recorded a few times. This CDR3 is CASSTNGAESLAKNIQYF. The CDR3 bases are TGTGCCAGCAGCACCAACGGGGCCGAATCCTTAGCCAAAAACATTCAGTACTTC. J is TRBJ2-4 and V is TRBV11-2; either TRBD1 or TRBD2 may fit D (5 bases each). The CDR3 loop spans 18 amino acids. Trimming took off 5 bases at V and 0 bases at J, with 20 bases between the two ends. The V gene's germline CDR1 is SGHAT and CDR2 FQNNGV.

The sample holds a few counts of this clonotype. The rearrangement uses TRBV6-6 and TRBJ2-7; D is unclear. Per germline, CDR1 MNHNY and CDR2 SVGAGI (reference sequence). The V end lost 7 bases, the J end lost 2 bases, and 18 bases lay between the germline ends. This CDR3 has 15 residues. The CDR3 spells CASTEDPKTPYEQYF. CDR3 sequence (DNA): TGTGCCAGCACTGAGGACCCGAAAACCCCCTACGAGCAGTACTTC.

V usage is TRBV5-1 and J usage is TRBJ2-1, with D tentatively TRBD2 (5 bases). The CDR3 extends over 15 amino acids. V lost 4 bases to trimming and J lost 5 bases, with 16 bases between them. From germline, CDR1 is SGHRS and CDR2 YFSETQ. The CDR3 DNA sequence: TGCGCCAGCAGCCTCGGGGATAACCAGAACAATGAGCAGTTCTTC. Protein product: CASSLGDNQNNEQFF. The variable domain in full, with the rest retrieved from reference TRBV5-1 and TRBJ2-1, is KAGVTQTPRYLIKTRGQQVTLSCSPISGHRSVSWYQQTPGQGLQFLFEYFSETQRNKGNFPGRFSGRQFSNSRSEMNVSTLELGDSALYLCASSLGDNQNNEQFFGPGTRLTVL.

The gene calls are TRBV20-1 and TRBJ1-5, with 8 bases identical to TRBD1. The germline CDR1 and CDR2 sequences are DFQATT and SNEGSKA (reference sequence). This CDR3 comprises 16 residues. J lost 0 bases, V lost 6 bases, and 10 bases had no gene match. DNA for the CDR3: TGCAGTGCCCCAACAGGGGGGGCTTATAGCAATCAGCCCCAGCATTTT. This codes for CSAPTGGAYSNQPQHF.

The gene calls are TRBV18 and TRBJ1-1; D not resolved. The CDR3 sequence is 14 residues long. The V end was cut by 3 bases, the J end by 0 bases, with 8 bases between. CDR1 and CDR2 from the germline V gene are KGHSH and LQKENI. The chain's CDR3 is CASSPDAMNTEAFF. CDR3 nucleotides: TGTGCCAGCTCACCGGATGCAATGAACACTGAAGCTTTCTTT.

This clonotype occurred a few times. The chain joins TRBV2 to TRBJ2-1; D may be TRBD1 (6 bases). The CDR3 covers 13 residues. The germline CDR1 and CDR2 sequences are SNHLY and FYNNEI. The V end lost 8 bases, the J end lost 0 bases, and 8 bases lay between the germline ends. The CDR3: CASGQSSYNEQFF. CDR3 nucleotides: TGTGCCAGCGGACAGAGCTCCTACAATGAGCAGTTCTTC.

V is TRBV20-1 and J is TRBJ2-5, with D unresolved. Trimming pared 3 bases from V and 4 bases from J, leaving 24 bases between. The germline CDR1 and CDR2 sequences are DFQATT and SNEGSKA (reference sequence). This CDR3 region has 17 residues. The CDR3 nucleotides read TGCAGTGCTAGCACAGCGACCCGACCTATCTTCGGAGAGACCCAGTACTTC. This gives the protein CSASTATRPIFGETQYF.

In this sample, this clonotype turned up many times. The V and J genes are TRBV7-9 and TRBJ2-4; D ambiguous. Trimming took off 2 bases at V and 2 bases at J, with 7 bases between the two ends. Germline CDR1 is SEHNR and CDR2 is FQNEAQ (reference sequence). The CDR3 is 14 amino acids. The CDR3 DNA reads as TGTGCCAGCAGCTTATTGGGTACCAAAAACATTCAGTACTTC. This sequence encodes CASSLLGTKNIQYF.

This clonotype was counted between two and nine times. V is TRBV5-1 and J is TRBJ1-1; 7 nucleotides agree with TRBD1. The CDR3 is 16 residues long. V shed 4 bases and J 5 bases; nucleotides not matched to a gene: 14. The germline V gene has CDR1 SGHRS and CDR2 YFSETQ. Here the CDR3 reads CASSIRQGRGVTEAFF. The CDR3 DNA sequence: TGCGCCAGCAGCATAAGACAGGGAAGGGGGGTTACTGAAGCTTTCTTT.

This clonotype was seen more than once but under ten times. The chain carries TRBV7-8 and TRBJ1-5; D is unclear. Trimming pared 5 bases from V and 3 bases from J, leaving 14 bases between. Germline loops: CDR1 SGHVS, CDR2 FQNEAQ. The CDR3 loop spans 15 amino acids. The CDR3 spells CASSPLGRDNQPQHF. The CDR3 DNA is TGTGCCAGCAGCCCCCTGGGGAGGGACAATCAGCCCCAGCATTTT. Full variable domain (outside the CDR3, taken from reference TRBV7-8 and TRBJ1-5): GAGVSQSPRYKVAKRGQDVALRCDPISGHVSLFWYQQALGQGPEFLTYFQNEAQLDKSGLPSDRFFAERPEGSVSTLKIQRTQQEDSAVYLCASSPLGRDNQPQHFGDGTRLSIL.

The rearrangement links TRBV7-3 to TRBJ2-1; possible D gene TRBD2, 6 bases. The V end was cut by 3 bases, the J end by 5 bases, with 14 bases between. The CDR3 totals 15 residues. From germline, CDR1 is SGHTA and CDR2 FQGTGA. The CDR3 DNA reads TGTGCCAGCAGCTTTGGGGGAGGTCGGAACAATGAGCAGTTCTTC. Its protein product is CASSFGGGRNNEQFF.

The table lists this clonotype with a few counts. The genes are TRBV6-2 or TRBV6-3 and TRBJ2-7; TRBD2 might be the D (6 bases). Trimming shortened V by 6 bases and J by 5 bases, and 17 bases separated the two germline ends. Germline V gene sequence: CDR1 MNHEY, CDR2 SVGEGT. CDR3 length equals 14 residues. This chain's CDR3 is CASRSPSAYNEQYF. In DNA form, the CDR3 reads TGTGCCAGCAGGAGTCCTAGCGCTTACAACGAGCAGTACTTC.

This sequence joins TRBV30 and TRBJ1-2; 7 nucleotides align to TRBD1. Trimming removed 1 base from V and 7 bases from J; junction bases left unmatched: 6. Germline CDR1 reads GTSNPN; CDR2 reads SVGIG (reference sequence). The CDR3 is 13 residues long. The CDR3 DNA sequence: TGTGCCTGGAGTGCGACAGGGAGTGGTGGCTACACCTTC. Translating it yields CAWSATGSGGYTF.

This chain connects TRBV12-5 to TRBJ2-1; 14 bases are shared with TRBD2. Per the germline V gene, CDR1 is LGHNT and CDR2 is FRNRAP. Trimming removed 6 bases from V and 8 bases from J; junction bases left unmatched: 9. CDR3 length: 16 amino acids. CDR3 amino acids: CASGALGTSGSYEQFF. The CDR3 DNA follows: TGTGCTAGTGGCGCGTTAGGGACTAGCGGGAGCTATGAGCAGTTCTTC.